The clone carrying this T cell receptor beta chain was seen only a few times. V lost 5 bases to trimming and J lost 8 bases, with 12 bases between them. Germline CDR1 and CDR2: MDHEN and SYDVKM. The CDR3 is made up of 12 amino acids. The data are from a study of OX40 agonist ivuxolimab in advanced cancers. Produced via immunoSEQ multiplex PCR; TCRdb's table is partial and in-frame only. The sample includes 20,000 to 25,000 clones, 70% to 85% of them seen just once. The TCR was taken from an adult with an advanced solid tumor such as melanoma, head and neck, liver or kidney cancer. The sequences come from CD4+ or CD8+ T cells sorted from blood, collected in a trial of the OX40 agonist ivuxolimab. The J gene is TRBJ1-1, the V gene TRBV28; unclear D gene. CDR3 bases: TGTGCCAGCAGTCTGGGAGAAACCGAAGCTTTCTTT. Translated, it gives CASSLGETEAFF.